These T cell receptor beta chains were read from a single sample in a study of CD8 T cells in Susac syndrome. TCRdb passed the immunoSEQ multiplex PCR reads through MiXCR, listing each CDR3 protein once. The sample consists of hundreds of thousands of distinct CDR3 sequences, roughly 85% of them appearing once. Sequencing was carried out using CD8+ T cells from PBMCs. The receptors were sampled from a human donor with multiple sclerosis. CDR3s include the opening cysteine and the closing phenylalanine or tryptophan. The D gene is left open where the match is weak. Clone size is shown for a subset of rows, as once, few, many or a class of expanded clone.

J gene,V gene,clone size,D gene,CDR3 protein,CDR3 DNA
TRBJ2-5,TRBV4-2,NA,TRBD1,CASSQARGTGAETQYF,TGTGCCAGCAGCCAAGCCCGCGGGACAGGGGCAGAGACCCAGTACTTC
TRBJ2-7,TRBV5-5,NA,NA,CASSFDLGGFQVEQYF,TGTGCCAGCAGCTTCGACCTCGGAGGGTTCCAAGTCGAGCAGTACTTC
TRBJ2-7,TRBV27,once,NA,CASSLSSIADSYEQYF,TGTGCCAGCAGTTTATCGTCTATAGCGGACTCCTACGAGCAGTACTTC
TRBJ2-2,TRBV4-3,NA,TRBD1,CASSLSDRGVGELFF,TGCGCCAGCAGCCTATCGGACAGGGGCGTCGGGGAGCTGTTTTTT
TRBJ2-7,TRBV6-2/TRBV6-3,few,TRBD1,CATLFRDSSYEQYF,TGTGCCACCCTTTTCCGGGACAGCTCCTACGAGCAGTACTTC
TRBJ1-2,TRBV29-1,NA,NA,CSVPGGRGGYTF,TGCAGCGTCCCCGGGGGGCGGGGTGGCTACACCTTC
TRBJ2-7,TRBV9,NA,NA,CASSPGGEPGEQYF,TGTGCCAGCAGCCCCGGTGGGGAGCCGGGCGAGCAGTACTTC
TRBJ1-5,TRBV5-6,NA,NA,CASSLVGAKGNQPQHF,TGTGCCAGCAGCTTGGTAGGGGCTAAGGGCAATCAGCCCCAGCATTTT
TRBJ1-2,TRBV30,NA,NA,CAWSEAGLRSYGYTF,TGTGCCTGGAGTGAAGCGGGGCTGAGAAGCTATGGCTACACCTTC
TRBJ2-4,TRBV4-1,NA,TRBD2,CASSQPTSGIAKNIQYF,TGCGCCAGCAGCCAGCCGACTAGCGGAATAGCCAAAAACATTCAGTACTTC
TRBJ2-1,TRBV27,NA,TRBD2,CASTSGTSGYNEQFF,TGTGCCAGCACCTCCGGGACTAGCGGGTACAATGAGCAGTTCTTC
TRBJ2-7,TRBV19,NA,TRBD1,CASSIGGTGSEQYF,TGTGCCAGTAGTATAGGAGGGACAGGGAGCGAGCAGTACTTC
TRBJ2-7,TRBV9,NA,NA,CASSPRPYEQYF,TGTGCCAGCAGCCCCCGACCCTACGAGCAGTACTTC
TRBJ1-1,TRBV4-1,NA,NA,CASSFRGGAGAEAFF,TGCGCCAGCAGCTTTCGAGGGGGGGCTGGCGCTGAAGCTTTCTTT
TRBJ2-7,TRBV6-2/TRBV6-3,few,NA,CASSYDLGGGPYEQYF,TGTGCCAGCAGTTACGATTTGGGCGGGGGCCCCTACGAGCAGTACTTC
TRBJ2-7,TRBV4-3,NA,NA,CASSQGRGGEQYF,TGCGCCAGCAGCCAAGGCAGGGGGGGGGAGCAGTACTTC
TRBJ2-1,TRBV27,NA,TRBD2,CASGLGTRYYNEQFF,TGTGCCAGCGGACTCGGGACTAGATACTACAATGAGCAGTTCTTC
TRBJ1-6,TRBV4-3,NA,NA,CASSQDRESPLHF,TGCGCCAGCAGCCAAGATCGTGAATCACCCCTCCACTTT
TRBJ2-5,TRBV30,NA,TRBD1,CAWSVNRGQETQYF,TGTGCCTGGAGTGTAAACAGGGGGCAAGAGACCCAGTACTTC
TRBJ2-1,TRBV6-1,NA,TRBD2,CASSEGQREGLCEQFF,TGTGCCAGCAGTGAAGGCCAGCGGGAGGGCCTCTGTGAGCAGTTCTTC
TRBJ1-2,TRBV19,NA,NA,CASGGGGYGYTF,TGTGCCAGCGGAGGAGGGGGCTATGGCTACACCTTC
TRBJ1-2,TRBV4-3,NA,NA,CASSLGTTANYGYTF,TGCGCCAGCAGCCTAGGGACAACTGCTAACTATGGCTACACCTTC
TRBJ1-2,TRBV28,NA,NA,CATLGLRTYGYTF,TGTGCTACTCTGGGCCTCCGGACCTATGGCTACACCTTC
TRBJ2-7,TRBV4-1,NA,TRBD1,CASSQGPDRGTYEQYF,TGCGCCAGCAGCCAAGGCCCGGACAGGGGTACCTACGAGCAGTACTTC
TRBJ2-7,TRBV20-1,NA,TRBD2,CSASTGLAGAEQYF,TGCAGTGCTTCAACGGGACTAGCGGGAGCCGAGCAGTACTTC
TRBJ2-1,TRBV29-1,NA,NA,CSVEPHGSSYNEQFF,TGCAGCGTAGAGCCACACGGGAGCTCCTACAATGAGCAGTTCTTC
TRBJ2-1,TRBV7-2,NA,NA,CASGYSHNEQFF,TGTGCCAGCGGTTACTCGCACAATGAGCAGTTCTTC
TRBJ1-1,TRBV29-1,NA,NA,CSVDFLDTEAFF,TGCAGCGTTGACTTCCTGGACACTGAAGCTTTCTTT
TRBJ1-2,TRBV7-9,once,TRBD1,CASRPQGVLSYGYTF,TGTGCCAGCAGACCTCAGGGGGTACTATCCTATGGCTACACCTTC
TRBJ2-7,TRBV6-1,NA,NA,CASSPHHEQYF,TGTGCCAGCAGTCCTCATCACGAGCAGTACTTC
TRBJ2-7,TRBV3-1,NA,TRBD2,CASTQSGRSYEQYF,TGTGCCAGCACCCAGAGCGGGAGGTCCTACGAGCAGTACTTC
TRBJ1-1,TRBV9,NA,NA,CASSAWASTEAFF,TGTGCCAGCAGCGCCTGGGCAAGCACTGAAGCTTTCTTT
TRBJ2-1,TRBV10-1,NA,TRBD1,CASSDQTGTVNNEQFF,TGCGCCAGCAGTGACCAGACCGGGACAGTAAACAATGAGCAGTTCTTC
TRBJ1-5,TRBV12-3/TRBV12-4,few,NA,CASSWDSNQPQHF,TGTGCCAGCAGTTGGGATAGCAATCAGCCCCAGCATTTT
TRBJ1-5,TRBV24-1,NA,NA,CATSDRDGGGEPQHF,TGTGCCACCAGTGACCGTGACGGTGGAGGGGAGCCCCAGCATTTT
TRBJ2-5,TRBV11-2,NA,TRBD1,CASSLGGQGGGQETQYF,TGTGCCAGCAGCTTGGGGGGACAGGGCGGTGGACAAGAGACCCAGTACTTC
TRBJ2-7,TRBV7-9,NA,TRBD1,CASSPGQGSLGEQYF,TGTGCCAGCAGCCCGGGACAGGGATCTCTTGGCGAGCAGTACTTC
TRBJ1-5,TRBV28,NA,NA,CASSLSRASQPQHF,TGTGCCAGCAGTTTATCCCGGGCGTCTCAGCCCCAGCATTTT
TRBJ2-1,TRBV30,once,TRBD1,CAWSVLGQVDEQFF,TGTGCCTGGAGTGTACTGGGACAGGTCGATGAGCAGTTCTTC
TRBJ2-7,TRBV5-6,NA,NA,CASSLSPGSPYEQYF,TGTGCCAGCAGCTTGTCTCCAGGCTCCCCCTACGAGCAGTACTTC
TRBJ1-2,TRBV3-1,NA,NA,CASRTDGYTF,TGTGCCAGCAGGACGGATGGCTACACCTTC
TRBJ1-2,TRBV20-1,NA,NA,CSARDCSWPCDYGYTF,TGCAGTGCTAGAGATTGTTCCTGGCCTTGCGACTATGGCTACACCTTC
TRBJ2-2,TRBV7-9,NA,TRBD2,CASQSGLSYTGELFF,TGTGCCAGCCAATCGGGACTATCTTACACCGGGGAGCTGTTTTTT
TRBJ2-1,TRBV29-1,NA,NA,CSFETRNHNEQFF,TGCAGCTTCGAGACTAGAAACCACAATGAGCAGTTCTTC
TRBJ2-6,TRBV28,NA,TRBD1,CASSLTGIGANVLTF,TGTGCCAGCAGTCTGACAGGGATCGGGGCCAACGTCCTGACTTTC
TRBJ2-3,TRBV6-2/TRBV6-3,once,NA,CASSYFSDTQYF,TGTGCCAGCAGTTACTTCTCAGATACGCAGTATTTT
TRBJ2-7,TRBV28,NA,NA,CASSRQLEQYF,TGTGCCAGCAGTAGACAGCTCGAGCAGTACTTC
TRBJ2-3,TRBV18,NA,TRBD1,CASSPPTGEGTDTQYF,TGTGCCAGCTCACCACCGACAGGGGAAGGCACAGATACGCAGTATTTT
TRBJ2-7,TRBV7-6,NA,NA,CASSPHEAYEQYF,TGTGCCAGCAGCCCCCACGAAGCCTACGAGCAGTACTTC
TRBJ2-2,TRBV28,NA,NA,CASSLFSFTGELFF,TGTGCCAGCAGTTTATTTTCCTTCACCGGGGAGCTGTTTTTT
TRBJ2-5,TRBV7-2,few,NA,CASSFWRDHQETQYF,TGTGCCAGCAGCTTCTGGAGGGACCACCAAGAGACCCAGTACTTC
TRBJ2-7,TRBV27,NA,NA,CASRSEGGTWYEQYF,TGTGCCAGCAGGTCGGAGGGGGGGACTTGGTACGAGCAGTACTTC
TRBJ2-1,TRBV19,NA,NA,CASSIVWGSSYNEQFF,TGTGCCAGTAGTATAGTGTGGGGGTCTTCCTACAATGAGCAGTTCTTC
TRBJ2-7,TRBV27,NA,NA,CASSFTIAYEQYF,TGTGCCAGCAGTTTTACGATAGCCTACGAGCAGTACTTC
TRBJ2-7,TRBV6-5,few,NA,CASTSSGVHEQYF,TGTGCCAGCACATCCTCAGGGGTCCACGAGCAGTACTTC
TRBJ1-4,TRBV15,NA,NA,CATRWARGANEKLFF,TGTGCCACCAGGTGGGCCAGGGGAGCGAATGAAAAACTGTTTTTT
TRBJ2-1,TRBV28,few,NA,CASSLRGYNEQFF,TGTGCCAGCAGTTTAAGGGGTTACAATGAGCAGTTCTTC
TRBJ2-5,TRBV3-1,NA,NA,CASSQPSSLVAAYQETQYF,TGTGCCAGCAGCCAACCCTCTTCGTTAGTAGCGGCCTACCAAGAGACCCAGTACTTC
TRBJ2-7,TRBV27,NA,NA,CASRLPGPASYEQYF,TGTGCCAGCAGACTACCGGGACCGGCCTCCTACGAGCAGTACTTC
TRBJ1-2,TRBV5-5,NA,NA,CASSLVHLGTNYGYTF,TGTGCCAGCAGCTTGGTACATTTAGGGACTAACTATGGCTACACCTTC